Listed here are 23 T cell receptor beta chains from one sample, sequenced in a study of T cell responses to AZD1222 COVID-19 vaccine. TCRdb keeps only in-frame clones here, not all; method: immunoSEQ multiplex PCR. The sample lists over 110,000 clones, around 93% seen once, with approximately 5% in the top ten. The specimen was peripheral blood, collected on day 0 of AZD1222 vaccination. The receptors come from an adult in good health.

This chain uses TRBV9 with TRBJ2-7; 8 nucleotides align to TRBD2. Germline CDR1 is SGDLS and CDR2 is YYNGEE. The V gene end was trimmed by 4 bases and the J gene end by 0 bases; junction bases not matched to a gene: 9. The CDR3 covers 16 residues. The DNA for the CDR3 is TGTGCCAGCAGCTCAAAAGCGGGGGAGAACTCCTACGAGCAGTACTTC. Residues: CASSSKAGENSYEQYF.

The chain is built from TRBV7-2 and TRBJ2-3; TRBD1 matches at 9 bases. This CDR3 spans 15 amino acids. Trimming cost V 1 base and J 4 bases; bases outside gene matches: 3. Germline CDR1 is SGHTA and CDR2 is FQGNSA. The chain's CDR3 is CASSLGQGGSDTQYF. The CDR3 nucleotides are TGTGCCAGCAGCTTAGGACAGGGGGGATCAGATACGCAGTATTTT. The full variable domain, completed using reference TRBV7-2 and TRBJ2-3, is GAGVSQSPSNKVTEKGKDVELRCDPISGHTALYWYRQSLGQGLEFLIYFQGNSAPDKSGLPSDRFSAERTGGSVSTLTIQRTQQEDSAVYLCASSLGQGGSDTQYFGPGTRLTVL.

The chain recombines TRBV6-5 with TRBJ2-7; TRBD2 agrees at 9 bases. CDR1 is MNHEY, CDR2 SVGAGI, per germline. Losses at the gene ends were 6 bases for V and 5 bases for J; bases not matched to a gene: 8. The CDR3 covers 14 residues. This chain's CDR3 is CASSPGLAYHEQYF. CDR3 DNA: TGTGCCAGCAGCCCGGGACTAGCATACCACGAGCAGTACTTC.

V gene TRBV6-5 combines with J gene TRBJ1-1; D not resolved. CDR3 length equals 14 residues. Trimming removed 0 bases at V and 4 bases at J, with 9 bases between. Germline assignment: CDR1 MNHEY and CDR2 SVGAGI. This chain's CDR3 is CASSYSIGSTEAFF. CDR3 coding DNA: TGTGCCAGCAGTTACTCGATTGGTAGCACTGAAGCTTTCTTT.

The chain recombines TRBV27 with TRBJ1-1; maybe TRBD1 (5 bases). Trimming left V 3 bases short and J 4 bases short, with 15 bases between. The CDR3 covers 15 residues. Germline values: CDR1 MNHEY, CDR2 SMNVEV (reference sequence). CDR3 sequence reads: CASSLYSRVGTEAFF. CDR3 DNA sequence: TGTGCCAGCAGTTTGTACTCCAGGGTTGGCACTGAAGCTTTCTTT.

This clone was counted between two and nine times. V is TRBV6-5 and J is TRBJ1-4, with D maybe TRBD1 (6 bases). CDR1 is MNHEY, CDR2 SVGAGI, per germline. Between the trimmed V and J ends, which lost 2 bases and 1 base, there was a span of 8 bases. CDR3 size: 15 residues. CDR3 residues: CASSYTTGTNEKLFF. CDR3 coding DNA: TGTGCCAGCAGTTACACGACAGGAACTAATGAAAAACTGTTTTTT.

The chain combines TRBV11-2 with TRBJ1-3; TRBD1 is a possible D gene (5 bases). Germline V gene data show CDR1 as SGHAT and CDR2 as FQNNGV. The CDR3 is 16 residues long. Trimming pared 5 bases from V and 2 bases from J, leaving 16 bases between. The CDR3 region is CASSVSRGGPGNTIYF. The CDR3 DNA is TGTGCCAGCAGCGTATCCCGGGGCGGACCTGGAAACACCATATATTTT.

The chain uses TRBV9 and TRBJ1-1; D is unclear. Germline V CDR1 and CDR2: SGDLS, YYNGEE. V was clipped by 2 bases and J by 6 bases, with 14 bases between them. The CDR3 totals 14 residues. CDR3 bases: TGTGCCAGCAGCGTTAAAGGGAATAGAGCTGAAGCTTTCTTT. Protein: CASSVKGNRAEAFF. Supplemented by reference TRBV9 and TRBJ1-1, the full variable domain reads DSGVTQTPKHLITATGQRVTLRCSPRSGDLSVYWYQQSLDQGLQFLIQYYNGEERAKGNILERFSAQQFPDLHSELNLSSLELGDSALYFCASSVKGNRAEAFFGQGTRLTVV.

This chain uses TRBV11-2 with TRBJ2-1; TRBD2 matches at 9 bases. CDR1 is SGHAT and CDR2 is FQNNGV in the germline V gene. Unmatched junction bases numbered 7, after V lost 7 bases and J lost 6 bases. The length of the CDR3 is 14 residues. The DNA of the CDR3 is TGTGCCAGCACCCCGGGACTAGCAGGCAATGAGCAGTTCTTC. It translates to CASTPGLAGNEQFF.

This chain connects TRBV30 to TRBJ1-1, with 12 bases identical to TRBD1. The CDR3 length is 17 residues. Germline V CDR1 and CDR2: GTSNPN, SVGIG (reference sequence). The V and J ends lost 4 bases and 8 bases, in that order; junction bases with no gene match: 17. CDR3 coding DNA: TGTGCCTGGAAGCCCAGACCACCGGGACAGGGGGCTTTGGAAGCTTTCTTT. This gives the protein CAWKPRPPGQGALEAFF. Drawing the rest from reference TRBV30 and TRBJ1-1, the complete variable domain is SQTIHQWPATLVQPVGSPLSLECTVEGTSNPNLYWYRQAAGRGLQLLFYSVGIGQISSEVPQNLSASRPQDRQFILSSKKLLLSDSGFYLCAWKPRPPGQGALEAFFGQGTRLTVV.

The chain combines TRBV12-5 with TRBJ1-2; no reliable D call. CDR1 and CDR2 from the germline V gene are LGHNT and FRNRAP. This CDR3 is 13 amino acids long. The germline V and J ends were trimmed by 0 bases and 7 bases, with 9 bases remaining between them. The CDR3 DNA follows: TGTGCTAGTGGTTTGGTAGACCCGTTTGGCTACACCTTC. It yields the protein CASGLVDPFGYTF.

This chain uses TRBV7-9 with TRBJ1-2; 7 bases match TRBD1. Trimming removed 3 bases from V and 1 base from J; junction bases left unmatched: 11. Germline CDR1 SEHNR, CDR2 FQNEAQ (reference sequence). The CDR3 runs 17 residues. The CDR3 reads CASSLSDPGQYNYGYTF. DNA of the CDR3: TGTGCCAGCAGCTTGAGCGATCCGGGACAGTATAACTATGGCTACACCTTC. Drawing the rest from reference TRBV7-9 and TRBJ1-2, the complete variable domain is DTGVSQNPRHKITKRGQNVTFRCDPISEHNRLYWYRQTLGQGPEFLTYFQNEAQLEKSRLLSDRFSAERPKGSFSTLEIQRTEQGDSAMYLCASSLSDPGQYNYGYTFGSGTRLTVV.

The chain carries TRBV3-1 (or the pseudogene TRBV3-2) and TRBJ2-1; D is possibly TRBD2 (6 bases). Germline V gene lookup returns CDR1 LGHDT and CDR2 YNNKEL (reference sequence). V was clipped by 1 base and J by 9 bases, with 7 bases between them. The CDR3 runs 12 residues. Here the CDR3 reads CASSQGLVEQFF. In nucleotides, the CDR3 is TGTGCCAGCAGCCAAGGACTAGTTGAGCAGTTCTTC.

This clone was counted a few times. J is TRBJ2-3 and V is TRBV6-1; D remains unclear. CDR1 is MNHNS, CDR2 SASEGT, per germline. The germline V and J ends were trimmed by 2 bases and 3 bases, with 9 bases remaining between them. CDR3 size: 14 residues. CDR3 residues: CASSENKGTDTQYF. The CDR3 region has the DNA TGTGCCAGCAGTGAAAACAAAGGGACAGATACGCAGTATTTT.

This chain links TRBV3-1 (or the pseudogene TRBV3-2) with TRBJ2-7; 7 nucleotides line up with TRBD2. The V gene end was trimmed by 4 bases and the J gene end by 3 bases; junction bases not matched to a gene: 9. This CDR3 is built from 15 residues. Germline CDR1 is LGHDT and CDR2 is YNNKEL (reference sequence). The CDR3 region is CASSPLSAGDYEQYF. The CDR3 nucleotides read TGTGCCAGCAGCCCCCTCAGCGCGGGAGACTACGAGCAGTACTTC.

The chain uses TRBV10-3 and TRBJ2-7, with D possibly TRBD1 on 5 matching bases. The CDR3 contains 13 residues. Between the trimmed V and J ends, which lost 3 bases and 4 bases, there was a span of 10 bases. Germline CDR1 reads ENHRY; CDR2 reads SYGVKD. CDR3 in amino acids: CAISDRVRYEQYF. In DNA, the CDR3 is TGTGCCATCAGTGACAGGGTGAGATACGAGCAGTACTTC.

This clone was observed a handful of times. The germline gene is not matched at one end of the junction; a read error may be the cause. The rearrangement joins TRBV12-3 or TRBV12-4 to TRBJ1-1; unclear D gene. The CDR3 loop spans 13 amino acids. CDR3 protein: CASSLARGTEAFF. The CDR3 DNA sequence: TGTGCCAGCAGTCTAGCGCGTGGCACTGAAGCTTTCTTT.

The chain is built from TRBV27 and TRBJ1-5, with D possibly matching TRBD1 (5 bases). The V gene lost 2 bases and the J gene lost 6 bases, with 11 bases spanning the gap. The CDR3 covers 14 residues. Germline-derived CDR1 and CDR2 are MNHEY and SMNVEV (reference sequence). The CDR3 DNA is TGTGCCAGCAGTTTAAGGGGTTTCGGTCAGCCCCAGCATTTT. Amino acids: CASSLRGFGQPQHF.

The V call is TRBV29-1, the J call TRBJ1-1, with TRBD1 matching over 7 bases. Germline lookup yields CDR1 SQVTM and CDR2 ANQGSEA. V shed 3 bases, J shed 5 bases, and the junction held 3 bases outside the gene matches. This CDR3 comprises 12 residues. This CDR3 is CSVEKQGTEAFF. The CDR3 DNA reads TGCAGCGTTGAGAAACAGGGGACTGAAGCTTTCTTT.

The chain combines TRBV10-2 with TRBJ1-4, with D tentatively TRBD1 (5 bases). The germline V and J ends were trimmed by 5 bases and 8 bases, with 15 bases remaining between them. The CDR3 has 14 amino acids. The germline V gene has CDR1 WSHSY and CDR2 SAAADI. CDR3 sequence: CASSIQGLGEKLFF. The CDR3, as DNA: TGCGCCAGCAGTATTCAGGGTTTGGGGGAAAAACTGTTTTTT.

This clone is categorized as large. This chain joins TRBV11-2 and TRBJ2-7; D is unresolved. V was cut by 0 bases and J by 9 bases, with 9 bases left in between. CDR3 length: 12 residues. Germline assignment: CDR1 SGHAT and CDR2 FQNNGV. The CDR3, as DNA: TGTGCCAGCAGCTTAGATCTGGGAATGCAGTACTTC. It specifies CASSLDLGMQYF. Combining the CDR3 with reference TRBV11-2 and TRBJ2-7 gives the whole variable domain EAGVAQSPRYKIIEKRQSVAFWCNPISGHATLYWYQQILGQGPKLLIQFQNNGVVDDSQLPKDRFSAERLKGVDSTLKIQPAKLEDSAVYLCASSLDLGMQYFGPGTRLTVT.

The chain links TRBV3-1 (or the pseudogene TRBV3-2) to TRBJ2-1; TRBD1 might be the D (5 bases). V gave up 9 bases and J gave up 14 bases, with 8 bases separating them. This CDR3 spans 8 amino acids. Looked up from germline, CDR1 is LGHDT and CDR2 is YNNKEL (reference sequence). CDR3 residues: CARNRKFF. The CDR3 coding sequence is TGTGCCAGGAACAGGAAGTTCTTC.

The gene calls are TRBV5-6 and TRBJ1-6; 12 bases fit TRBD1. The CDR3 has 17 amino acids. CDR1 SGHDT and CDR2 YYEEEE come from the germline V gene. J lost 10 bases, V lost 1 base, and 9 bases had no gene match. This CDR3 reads CASSLPGTGGAYSPLHF. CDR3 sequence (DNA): TGTGCCAGCAGCTTGCCCGGGACAGGGGGCGCCTACTCACCCCTCCACTTT.